What follows are 11 T cell receptor beta chains derived from one specimen sequenced in a study of blood T cells in healthy people across ages (dated by TCRdb to 2013 to 2016). Library preparation was by 5' RACE. Sequencing instrument: Illumina HiSeq 2500. A second 7 to 11 cycle PCR used a sample-barcoded 5' primer and a J-beta primer mix. Using fastp at Q25 and MiXCR, TCRdb reprocessed the public reads and kept productive beta chains. Identical CDR3 protein sequences are pooled into one entry, listed with their most common genes and DNA. In all, the sample holds about 800,000 distinct CDR3 sequences, and roughly 60% of those were seen once. The ten largest clones take up about 20% of the sample. Specimen: blood. Every receptor here comes from a man aged 25-40 years in good health.

V and J are TRBV7-3 and TRBJ2-5, with D possibly TRBD2 on 5 matching bases. The CDR3 totals 16 residues. Trimming took off 5 bases at V and 5 bases at J, with 21 bases between the two ends. Germline CDR1 reads SGHTA; CDR2 reads FQGTGA. The CDR3 bases are TGTGCCAGCAGCCCAACCACGGGGTTAGGTTCGGAGACCCAGTACTTC. Translating gives CASSPTTGLGSETQYF.

The V call is TRBV6-1, the J call TRBJ1-2; D gene unclear. CDR1 and CDR2 (germline): MNHNS, SASEGT. The CDR3 is 14 residues long. V lost 3 bases and J lost 8, with 16 bases in between. CDR3 nucleotides: TGTGCCAGCAGTGATCTCCCTCGTGAGGGCGGCTACACCTTC. Amino acids: CASSDLPREGGYTF.

The J gene is TRBJ1-2, the V gene TRBV5-1, with a tentative D call TRBD1 (6 bases). This CDR3 contains 15 residues. Germline V gene data show CDR1 as SGHRS and CDR2 as YFSETQ. With 4 bases removed from V and 2 bases from J, the gap between germline ends came to 15 bases. CDR3 sequence: CASSSRRGGNYGYTF. The CDR3 nucleotides read TGCGCCAGCAGCAGTCGTAGGGGGGGCAACTATGGCTACACCTTC.

This clonotype was detected a few times. The chain carries TRBV20-1 and TRBJ2-4; D not certain. The assigned J gene may be wrong: the sequence end matches TRBJ2-7 better. CDR3 length: 15 amino acids. CDR1 is DFQATT, CDR2 SNEGSKA, per germline (reference sequence). CDR3 coding DNA: TGCAGTGCTAAACCCGTCGGGCTATCCAACCACGAGCAGTACTTC. This codes for CSAKPVGLSNHEQYF.

In this sample, this clonotype turned up many times. The V gene is TRBV29-1, the J gene TRBJ2-5, with D hard to call. V lost 0 bases to trimming and J lost 4 bases, with 6 bases between them. The V gene's germline CDR1 is SQVTM and CDR2 ANQGSEA. CDR3 size: 12 residues. The CDR3 spells CSVEEMGETQYF. Here the CDR3 DNA reads TGCAGCGTTGAAGAGATGGGAGAGACCCAGTACTTC.

The chain couples TRBV7-3 to TRBJ2-4, with no clear D. The J call may be incorrect, as the DNA end agrees better with TRBJ2-7. Germline V CDR1 and CDR2: SGHTA, FQGTGA. The CDR3 has 16 amino acids. This chain's CDR3 is CASSLARVKSPYEQYF. Written as DNA, the CDR3 is TGTGCCAGCAGCTTGGCACGGGTAAAGAGCCCTTACGAGCAGTACTTC.

This chain uses TRBV6-5 with TRBJ2-6, with unresolved D. Germline V gene lookup returns CDR1 MNHEY and CDR2 SVGAGI. V lost 4 bases, J lost 0 bases, and 16 bases lay in between. The length of the CDR3 is 18 residues. CDR3 nucleotide sequence: TGTGCCAGCAGTTCCCCTTCTAGGTCGGGCTCTGGGGCCAACGTCCTGACTTTC. It specifies CASSSPSRSGSGANVLTF.

This clonotype was recorded a few times. The rearrangement links TRBV4-3 to TRBJ2-1, with 13 nucleotides matching TRBD2. Losses at the gene ends were 0 bases for V and 4 bases for J; bases not matched to a gene: 0. The CDR3 has 16 residues. Per germline, CDR1 LGHNA and CDR2 YSLEER. CDR3 loop: CASSQEGLAGYNEQFF. CDR3 sequence (DNA): TGCGCCAGCAGCCAAGAGGGACTAGCGGGATACAATGAGCAGTTCTTC.

The chain carries TRBV20-1 and TRBJ1-2, with D maybe TRBD1 (5 bases). Germline V gene data show CDR1 as DFQATT and CDR2 as SNEGSKA (reference sequence). This CDR3 contains 14 residues. V lost 6 bases and J 1 base, leaving 15 bases between the germline ends. CDR3 residues: CSAPAGANNYGYTF. The DNA for the CDR3 is TGCAGTGCGCCGGCCGGGGCGAATAACTATGGCTACACCTTC.

This chain links TRBV7-8 with TRBJ2-3, with 7 bases identical to TRBD2. CDR1 is SGHVS, CDR2 FQNEAQ, per germline. Trimming at V came to 5 bases and at J to 2 bases, leaving 4 bases not matched to a gene. The CDR3 consists of 14 residues. CDR3 region: CASSPAGPTDTQYF. CDR3 nucleotide sequence: TGTGCCAGCAGCCCAGCGGGACCCACAGATACGCAGTATTTT.

V and J are TRBV6-1 and TRBJ2-3, with D possibly being TRBD1 (5 bases). The CDR3 runs to 16 residues. The germline CDR1 and CDR2 sequences are MNHNS and SASEGT. The V and J ends lost 2 bases and 0 bases respectively, with 12 bases between them. CDR3 sequence reads: CASSERQKTSTDTQYF. In DNA, the CDR3 is TGTGCCAGCAGTGAAAGACAGAAGACTAGCACAGATACGCAGTATTTT.